The 3 T cell receptor beta chains presented below share a single source sample, sequenced in a study of OX40 agonist ivuxolimab in advanced cancers. Library prep was done by the immunoSEQ multiplex PCR assay. The table was pulled from immuneACCESS by TCRdb, which kept in-frame rearrangements only. Such tables lose some clones; where checked, under half of the loss comes from unresolved V genes, and the rest has no known cause. Within this sample are around 33,000 clones, with roughly nine tenths of them counted one time only. The ten largest clones capture 9.1% of the sample. The material sequenced was CD4+ or CD8+ T cells sorted from blood, taken in a trial of the OX40 agonist ivuxolimab. Receptors originate from an adult with an advanced solid tumor such as melanoma, head and neck, liver or kidney cancer.

The chain recombines TRBV6-6 with TRBJ2-7; possibly TRBD2 for D (6 bases). The germline V gene has CDR1 MNHNY and CDR2 SVGAGI (reference sequence). V lost 8 bases and J 0 bases, leaving 14 bases between the germline ends. This CDR3 contains 14 residues. CDR3 residues: CASLSGLGSYEQYF. The CDR3 region has the DNA TGTGCCAGCCTTTCGGGACTCGGCTCCTACGAGCAGTACTTC.

The V gene is TRBV19, the J gene TRBJ1-5, with D maybe TRBD1 (6 bases). Germline V CDR1 and CDR2: LNHDA, SQIVND (reference sequence). This CDR3 is built from 13 residues. The ends were cut back, 9 bases at V and 3 bases at J, with 12 bases in the middle. In nucleotides, the CDR3 is TGTGCCAGCGCAGGACAGTACAATCAGCCCCAGCATTTT. This gives the protein CASAGQYNQPQHF.

The genes are TRBV2 and TRBJ1-5; D not resolved. Trimming removed 7 bases at V and 4 bases at J, with 14 bases between. This CDR3 has 14 residues. Germline V CDR1 and CDR2: SNHLY, FYNNEI. The CDR3 bases are TGTGCCAGCACCCGTTCGGGAGGGAATCAGCCCCAGCATTTT. Translation: CASTRSGGNQPQHF.